This entry describes one TCR beta chain. Its antigen is as yet unknown. This sample stems from a study of cytomegalovirus exposure and HLA in healthy donors. Overall study findings and caveats: In a later analysis, DRB1 alleles had the most associated TCRs; HLA-C alleles the fewest.

CDR1 and CDR2 from the germline V gene are LGHNA and YNFKEQ. CDR3 length: 15 residues. J was trimmed by 5 bases and V by 6 bases; bases with no gene match: 8. PCR primers comprised 60 Vbeta and 13 Jbeta primers. Profiling relied on immunoSEQ multiplex PCR, and the TCRdb table lists in-frame clones only, not all of them. The data hold 35,000 to 40,000 clones, with about 66% observed a single time. Sequencing was done on a sample of PBMCs. The receptor comes from a man between 50 and 59 years old in good health and CMV-seropositive. V and J are TRBV4-2 and TRBJ1-4, with TRBD1 identical over 8 bases. As DNA, the CDR3 is TGTGCCAGCAGTCTCGCCCGGACAGGGAATGAAAAACTGTTTTTT. Translation: CASSLARTGNEKLFF.